What follows is one T cell receptor (beta chain) and its context. This clone was seen just once. Its recognized antigen is unknown. Base quality data are lacking; no much larger clone is found one base away. This sample is part of a study of radiotherapy plus CTLA-4 blockade in lung cancer (dated by TCRdb to 2016 to 2018). Describing the broader study: Among enrolled patients, approximately 19% had an objective response and roughly 33% reached disease control. Results and caveats for the whole study, not just this receptor: Early dynamic changes in blood T cell clones, together with increased serum interferon-beta after radiation, were reported as the strongest predictors of response. After treatment with radiotherapy and ipilimumab, TCR clones that originated in tumors expanded in peripheral blood.

Taken from the germline V gene (reference sequence), the CDR1 and CDR2 loops are LNHNV and YYDKDF. V is shortened by 3 bases, J by 6 bases, and the region joining them spans 12 bases. Spanning cysteine to phenylalanine, the CDR3 consists of 14 amino acids. Only the CDR3 DNA is retained, 42 bases long and in frame from the first base. The study tested focal radiation therapy combined with CTLA-4 blockade (ipilimumab) in patients with chemo-refractory metastatic non-small-cell lung cancer. Library preparation used the immunoSEQ multiplex PCR assay. This immuneACCESS table, as held by TCRdb, lists in-frame sequences with V and J called but not all clones. Of the missing ones, under half trace to an unresolved V gene in checked studies; the others have no known cause. The table for this sample lists tens of thousands of clones; approximately 71% of them were counted only once. Of the sample, about 2.7% is held by the ten largest clones.

The source of this sequence is a human donor with non-small cell lung cancer whose response to radiotherapy plus ipilimumab could not be evaluated. The chain is encoded by TRBV15 joined to TRBJ2-1; TRBD1 could be the D gene, as 6 bases match. The sequenced sample was peripheral blood, obtained from a patient treated with radiotherapy plus ipilimumab. The nucleotides read TGTGCCACCAGCAGCCCCCAGGGGTTCAATGAGCAGTTCTTC. Its amino acids are CATSSPQGFNEQFF.